These 2 T cell receptor beta chains came from one sample sequenced in a study of CD8+ T cells in alopecia areata. The authors extracted RNA and reverse transcribed it into cDNA as the sequencing template. Sequenced by immunoSEQ multiplex PCR; TCRdb stores in-frame clones only, minus some. The profile shows about 120,000 clones, 55% to 70% of them singletons. Input material: CD4+ T cells sorted from blood. The receptor set was obtained from a human donor in good health.

CDR3 amino acids: CASVDRNYGYTF. DNA for the CDR3: TGTGCCAGTGTCGACCGTAACTATGGCTACACCTTC. The chain employs TRBV7-8 and TRBJ1-2; D is unclear. Germline assignment: CDR1 SGHVS and CDR2 FQNEAQ. V lost 9 bases and J 1 base, leaving 9 bases between the germline ends. The length of the CDR3 is 12 residues. Variable domain in full (rest from reference TRBV7-8 and TRBJ1-2): GAGVSQSPRYKVAKRGQDVALRCDPISGHVSLFWYQQALGQGPEFLTYFQNEAQLDKSGLPSDRFFAERPEGSVSTLKIQRTQQEDSAVYLCASVDRNYGYTFGSGTRLTVV.

This clone was seen only a few times. The chain's CDR3 is CASHRELNTEAFF. The CDR3 region has the DNA TGTGCCAGCCACAGGGAACTGAACACTGAAGCTTTCTTT. The V call is TRBV5-6, the J call TRBJ1-1; D is possibly TRBD1 (6 bases). Germline V gives CDR1 SGHDT, CDR2 YYEEEE. This CDR3 region has 13 residues. V was trimmed by 7 bases and J by 0 bases, leaving 10 bases between them.